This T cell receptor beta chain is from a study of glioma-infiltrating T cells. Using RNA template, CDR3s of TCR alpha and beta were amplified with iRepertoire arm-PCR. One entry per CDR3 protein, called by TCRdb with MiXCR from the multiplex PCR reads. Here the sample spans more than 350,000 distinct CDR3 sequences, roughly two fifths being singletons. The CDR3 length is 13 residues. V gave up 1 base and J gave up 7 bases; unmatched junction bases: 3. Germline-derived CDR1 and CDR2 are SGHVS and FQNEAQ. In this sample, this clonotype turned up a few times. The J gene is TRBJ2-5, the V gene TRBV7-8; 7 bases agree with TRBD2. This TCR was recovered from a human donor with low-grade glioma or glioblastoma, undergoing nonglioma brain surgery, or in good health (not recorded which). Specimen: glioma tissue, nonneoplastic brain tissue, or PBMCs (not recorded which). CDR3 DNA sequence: TGTGCCAGCAGCTTAGGAGGGGAGGGGACCCAGTACTTC. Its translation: CASSLGGEGTQYF.